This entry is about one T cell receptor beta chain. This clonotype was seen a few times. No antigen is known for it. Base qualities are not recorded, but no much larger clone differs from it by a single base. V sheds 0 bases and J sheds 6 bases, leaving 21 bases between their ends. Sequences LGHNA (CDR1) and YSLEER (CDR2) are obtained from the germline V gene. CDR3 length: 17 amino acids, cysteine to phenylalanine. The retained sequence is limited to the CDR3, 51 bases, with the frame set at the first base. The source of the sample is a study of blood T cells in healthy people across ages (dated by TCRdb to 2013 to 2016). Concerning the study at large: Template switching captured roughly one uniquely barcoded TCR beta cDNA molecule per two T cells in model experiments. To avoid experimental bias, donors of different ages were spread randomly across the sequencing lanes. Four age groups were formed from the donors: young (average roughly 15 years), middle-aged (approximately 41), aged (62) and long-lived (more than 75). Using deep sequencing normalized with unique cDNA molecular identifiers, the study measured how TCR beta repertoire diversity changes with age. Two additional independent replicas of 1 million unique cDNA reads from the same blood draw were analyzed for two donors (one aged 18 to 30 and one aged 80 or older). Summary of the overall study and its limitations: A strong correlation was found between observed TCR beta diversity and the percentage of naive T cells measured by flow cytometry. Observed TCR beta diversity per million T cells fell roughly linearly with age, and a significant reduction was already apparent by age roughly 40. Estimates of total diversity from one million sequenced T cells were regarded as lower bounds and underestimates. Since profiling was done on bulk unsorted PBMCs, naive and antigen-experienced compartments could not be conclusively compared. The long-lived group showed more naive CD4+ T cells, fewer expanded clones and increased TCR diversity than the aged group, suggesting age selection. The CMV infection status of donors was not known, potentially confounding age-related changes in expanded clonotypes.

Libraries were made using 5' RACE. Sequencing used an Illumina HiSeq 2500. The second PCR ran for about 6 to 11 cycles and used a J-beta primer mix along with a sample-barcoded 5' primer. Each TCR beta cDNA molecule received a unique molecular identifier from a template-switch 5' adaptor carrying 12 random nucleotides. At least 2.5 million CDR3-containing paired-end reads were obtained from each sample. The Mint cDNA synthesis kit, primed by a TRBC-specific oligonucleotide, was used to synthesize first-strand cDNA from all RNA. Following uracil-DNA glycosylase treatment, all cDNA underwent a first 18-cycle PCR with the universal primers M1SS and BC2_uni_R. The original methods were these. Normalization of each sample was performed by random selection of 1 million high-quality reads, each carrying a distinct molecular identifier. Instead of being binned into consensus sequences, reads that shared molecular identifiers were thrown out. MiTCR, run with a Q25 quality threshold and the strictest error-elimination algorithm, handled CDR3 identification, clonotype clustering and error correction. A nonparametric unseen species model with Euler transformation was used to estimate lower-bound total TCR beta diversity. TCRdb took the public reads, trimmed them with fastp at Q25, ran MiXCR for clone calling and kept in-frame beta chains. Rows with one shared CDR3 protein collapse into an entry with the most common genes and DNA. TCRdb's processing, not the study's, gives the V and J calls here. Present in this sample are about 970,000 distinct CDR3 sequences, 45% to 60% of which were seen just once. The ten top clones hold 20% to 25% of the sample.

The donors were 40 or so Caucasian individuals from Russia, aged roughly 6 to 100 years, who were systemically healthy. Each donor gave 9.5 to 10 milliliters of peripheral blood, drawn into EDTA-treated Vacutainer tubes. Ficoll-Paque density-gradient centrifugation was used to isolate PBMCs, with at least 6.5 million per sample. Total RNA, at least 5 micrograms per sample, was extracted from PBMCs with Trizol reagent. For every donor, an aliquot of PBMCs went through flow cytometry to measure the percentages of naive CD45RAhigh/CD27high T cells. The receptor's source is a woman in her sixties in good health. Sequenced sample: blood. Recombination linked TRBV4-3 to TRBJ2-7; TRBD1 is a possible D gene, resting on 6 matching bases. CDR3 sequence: CASSQEIGLGTSAEQYF. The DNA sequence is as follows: TGCGCCAGCAGCCAAGAAATAGGTTTGGGGACAAGCGCCGAGCAGTACTTC.